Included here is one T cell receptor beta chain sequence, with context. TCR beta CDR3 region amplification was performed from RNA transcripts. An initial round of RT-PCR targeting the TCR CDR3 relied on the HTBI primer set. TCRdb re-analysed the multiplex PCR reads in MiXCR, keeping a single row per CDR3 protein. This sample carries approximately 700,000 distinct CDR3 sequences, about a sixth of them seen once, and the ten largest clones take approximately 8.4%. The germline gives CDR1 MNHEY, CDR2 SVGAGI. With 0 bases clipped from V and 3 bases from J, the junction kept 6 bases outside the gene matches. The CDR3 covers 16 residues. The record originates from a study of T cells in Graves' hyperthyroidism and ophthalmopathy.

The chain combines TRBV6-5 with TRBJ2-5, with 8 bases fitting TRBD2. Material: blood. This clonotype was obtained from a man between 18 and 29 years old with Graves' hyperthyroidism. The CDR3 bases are TGTGCCAGCAGTTACTCCAGGACTAGCACCGAAGAGACCCAGTACTTC. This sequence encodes CASSYSRTSTEETQYF.